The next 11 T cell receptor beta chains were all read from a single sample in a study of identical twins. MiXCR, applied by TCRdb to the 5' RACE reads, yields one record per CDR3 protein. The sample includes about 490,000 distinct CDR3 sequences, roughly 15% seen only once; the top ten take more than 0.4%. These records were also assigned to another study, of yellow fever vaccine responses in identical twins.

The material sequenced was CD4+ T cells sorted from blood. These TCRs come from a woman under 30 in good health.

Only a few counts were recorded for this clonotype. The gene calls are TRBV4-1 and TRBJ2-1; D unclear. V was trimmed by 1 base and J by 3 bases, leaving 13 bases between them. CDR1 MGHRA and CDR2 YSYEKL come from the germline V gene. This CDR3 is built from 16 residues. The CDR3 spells CASSQVDFPVYNEQFF. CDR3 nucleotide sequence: TGCGCCAGCAGCCAAGTAGACTTCCCTGTCTACAATGAGCAGTTCTTC.

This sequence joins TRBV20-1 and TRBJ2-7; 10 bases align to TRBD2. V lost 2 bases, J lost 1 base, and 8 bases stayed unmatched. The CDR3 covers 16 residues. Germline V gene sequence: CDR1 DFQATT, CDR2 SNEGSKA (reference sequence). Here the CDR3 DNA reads TGCAGTGCTAGATACTTCGCTAGCGGGAGATCCTACGAGCAGTACTTC. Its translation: CSARYFASGRSYEQYF.

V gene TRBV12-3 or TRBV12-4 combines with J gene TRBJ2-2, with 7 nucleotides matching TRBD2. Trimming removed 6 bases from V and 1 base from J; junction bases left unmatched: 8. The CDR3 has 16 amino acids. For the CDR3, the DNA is TGTGCCAGCAGCCTAAGCTGGGGGGGGAACACCGGGGAGCTGTTTTTT. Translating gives CASSLSWGGNTGELFF.

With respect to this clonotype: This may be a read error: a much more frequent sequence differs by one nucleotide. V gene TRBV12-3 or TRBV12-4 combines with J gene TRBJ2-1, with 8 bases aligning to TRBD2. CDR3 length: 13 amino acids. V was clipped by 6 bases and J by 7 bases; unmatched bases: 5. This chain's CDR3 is CASSHRGGNEQFF. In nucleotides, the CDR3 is TGTGCCAGCAGCCACCGGGGGGGGAATGAGCAGTTCTTC.

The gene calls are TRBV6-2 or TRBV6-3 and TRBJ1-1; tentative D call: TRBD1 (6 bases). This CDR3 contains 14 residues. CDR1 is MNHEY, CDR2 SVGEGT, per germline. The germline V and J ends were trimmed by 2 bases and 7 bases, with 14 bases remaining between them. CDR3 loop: CASSYLGQPIEAFF. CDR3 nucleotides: TGTGCCAGCAGTTACCTTGGACAGCCTATTGAAGCTTTCTTT.

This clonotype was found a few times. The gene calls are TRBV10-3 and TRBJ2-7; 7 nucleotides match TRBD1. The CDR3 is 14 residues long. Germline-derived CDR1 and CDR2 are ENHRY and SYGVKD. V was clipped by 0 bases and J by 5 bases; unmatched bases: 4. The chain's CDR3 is CAISESRQGDEQYV. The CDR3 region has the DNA TGTGCCATCAGTGAGTCGAGACAGGGAGACGAGCAGTACGTC.

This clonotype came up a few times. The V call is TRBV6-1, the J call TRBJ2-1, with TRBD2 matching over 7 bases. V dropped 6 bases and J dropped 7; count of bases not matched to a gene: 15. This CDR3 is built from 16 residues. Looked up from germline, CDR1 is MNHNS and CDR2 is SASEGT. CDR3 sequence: CASRELGEGSGNEQFF. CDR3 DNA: TGTGCCAGCAGAGAACTCGGGGAGGGGTCCGGGAATGAGCAGTTCTTC.

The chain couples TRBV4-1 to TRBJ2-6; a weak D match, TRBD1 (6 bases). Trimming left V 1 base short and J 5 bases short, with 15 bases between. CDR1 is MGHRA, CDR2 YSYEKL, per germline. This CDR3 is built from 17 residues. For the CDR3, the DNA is TGCGCCAGCAGCCAAGGGACAGTCTCTGATCGGGCCAACGTCCTGACTTTC. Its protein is CASSQGTVSDRANVLTF.

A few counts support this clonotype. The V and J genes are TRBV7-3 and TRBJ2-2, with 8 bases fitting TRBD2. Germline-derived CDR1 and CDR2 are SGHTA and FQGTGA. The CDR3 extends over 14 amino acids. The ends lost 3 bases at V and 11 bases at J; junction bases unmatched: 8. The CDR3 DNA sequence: TGTGCCAGCAGCTTGGGCGGGGGGCGGCCCGAGCTGTTTTTT. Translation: CASSLGGGRPELFF.

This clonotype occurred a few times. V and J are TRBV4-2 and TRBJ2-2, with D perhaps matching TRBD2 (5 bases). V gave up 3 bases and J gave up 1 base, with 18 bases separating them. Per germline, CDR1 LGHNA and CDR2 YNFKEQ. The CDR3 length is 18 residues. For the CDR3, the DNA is TGTGCCAGCAGCCATCGCGGCCCCGGACTTGAGAACACCGGGGAGCTGTTTTTT. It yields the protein CASSHRGPGLENTGELFF.

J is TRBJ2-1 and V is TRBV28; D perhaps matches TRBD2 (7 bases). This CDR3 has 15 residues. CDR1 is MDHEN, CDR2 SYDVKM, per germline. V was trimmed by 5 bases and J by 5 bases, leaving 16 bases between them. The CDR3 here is CASSIRGGRNNEQFF. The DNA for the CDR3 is TGTGCCAGCAGTATCCGCGGGGGCCGAAACAATGAGCAGTTCTTC.